Shown below are 25 T cell receptor beta chains from a single sample sequenced in a study of OX40 agonist ivuxolimab in advanced cancers. Using immunoSEQ multiplex PCR, the repertoire was profiled, and TCRdb retains in-frame clones only, with some absent. The sample has 21,000 or so clones, roughly 80% seen once. The material sequenced was CD4+ or CD8+ T cells sorted from blood, taken in a trial of the OX40 agonist ivuxolimab. The receptors derive from an adult with an advanced solid tumor such as melanoma, head and neck, liver or kidney cancer.

This rearrangement joins TRBV5-1 to TRBJ2-4; a weak D match, TRBD1 (5 bases). The germline V gene encodes CDR1 SGHRS and CDR2 YFSETQ. This CDR3 is 14 amino acids long. The germline V and J ends were trimmed by 4 bases and 2 bases, with 10 bases remaining between them. Here the CDR3 DNA reads TGCGCCAGCAGCAACCAGGGTACCAAAAACATTCAGTACTTC. It specifies CASSNQGTKNIQYF. The full variable domain, in which reference TRBV5-1 and TRBJ2-4 provide the parts outside the CDR3, is KAGVTQTPRYLIKTRGQQVTLSCSPISGHRSVSWYQQTPGQGLQFLFEYFSETQRNKGNFPGRFSGRQFSNSRSEMNVSTLELGDSALYLCASSNQGTKNIQYFGAGTRLSVL.

The chain is built from TRBV5-4 and TRBJ1-1; 7 bases line up with TRBD1. The CDR3 is 12 residues long. Germline V gene sequence: CDR1 SGHNT, CDR2 YYREEE (reference sequence). Unmatched junction bases numbered 1, after V lost 2 bases and J lost 6 bases. The CDR3 reads CASSFRGSEAFF. CDR3 nucleotides: TGTGCCAGCAGCTTCAGGGGGTCTGAAGCTTTCTTT.

The J gene is TRBJ1-2, the V gene TRBV30; no clear D. Germline CDR1 GTSNPN, CDR2 SVGIG (reference sequence). The V end lost 1 base, the J end lost 4 bases, and 4 bases lay between the germline ends. The CDR3 runs to 11 residues. CDR3 loop: CAWSGIYGYTF. The DNA of the CDR3 is TGTGCCTGGAGTGGGATCTATGGCTACACCTTC.

The chain employs TRBV19 and TRBJ2-5; D is ambiguous. The length of the CDR3 is 14 residues. Germline V gene sequence: CDR1 LNHDA, CDR2 SQIVND (reference sequence). V lost 5 bases and J lost 0, with 10 bases in between. DNA for the CDR3: TGTGCCAGTAGTTGGTCGGCCTACCAAGAGACCCAGTACTTC. This gives the protein CASSWSAYQETQYF.

The rearrangement links TRBV4-2 to TRBJ2-1; 10 bases agree with TRBD2. The CDR3 length is 17 residues. Trimming at V came to 8 bases and at J to 8 bases, leaving 18 bases not matched to a gene. Germline CDR1 and CDR2: LGHNA and YNFKEQ. The CDR3 is CASGLGTSVFSEDEQFF. The DNA for the CDR3 is TGTGCCAGCGGCCTCGGGACTAGCGTTTTTTCCGAGGATGAGCAGTTCTTC.

This clone was counted a single time. The V gene is TRBV28, the J gene TRBJ2-2; maybe TRBD2 (7 bases). Germline CDR1 reads MDHEN; CDR2 reads SYDVKM. V shed 7 bases and J shed 6 bases, with 12 bases lying between them. This CDR3 region has 13 residues. CDR3 sequence (DNA): TGTGCCAGCATAGGGGGGGTCTCCGGGGAGCTGTTTTTT. Protein sequence: CASIGGVSGELFF. Full variable domain (rest looked up from reference TRBV28 and TRBJ2-2): DVKVTQSSRYLVKRTGEKVFLECVQDMDHENMFWYRQDPGLGLRLIYFSYDVKMKEKGDIPEGYSVSREKKERFSLILESASTNQTSMYLCASIGGVSGELFFGEGSRLTVL.

J is TRBJ1-5 and V is TRBV6-1; 10 positions match TRBD1. This CDR3 contains 13 residues. The V and J ends lost 7 bases and 10 bases, in that order; junction bases with no gene match: 7. Germline CDR1 and CDR2: MNHNS and SASEGT. CDR3 sequence (DNA): TGTGCCAGCAACAACCGGGACAGGGGACCCCAGCATTTT. Its protein product is CASNNRDRGPQHF.

This chain connects TRBV18 to TRBJ1-1; D call uncertain. CDR3 size: 13 residues. Germline V lookup: CDR1 KGHSH, CDR2 LQKENI. The V end lost 3 bases, the J end lost 4 bases, and 9 bases lay between the germline ends. The CDR3 DNA is TGTGCCAGCTCACCGCTCGGAGGCACTGAAGCTTTCTTT. Encoded protein: CASSPLGGTEAFF.

V is TRBV10-3 and J is TRBJ2-3; TRBD2 matches at 9 bases. With 10 bases clipped from V and 1 base from J, the junction kept 6 bases outside the gene matches. The V gene's germline CDR1 is ENHRY and CDR2 SYGVKD. The CDR3 is 14 amino acids. This CDR3 is CATQREDGTDTQYF. The CDR3 bases are TGTGCCACCCAGCGGGAGGACGGCACAGATACGCAGTATTTT.

In its sample, this clone was seen a few times. The chain recombines TRBV30 with TRBJ1-2; 8 nucleotides align to TRBD1. CDR1 is GTSNPN, CDR2 SVGIG, per germline (reference sequence). This CDR3 is built from 14 residues. V shed 1 base and J 7 bases; nucleotides not matched to a gene: 8. In DNA, the CDR3 is TGTGCCTGGAGTGGGGATCGACAGGGGAGTGGCTACACCTTC. Translation gives CAWSGDRQGSGYTF.

The rearrangement joins TRBV7-9 to TRBJ2-2; 14 positions agree with TRBD2. This CDR3 has 16 amino acids. Germline V gene lookup returns CDR1 SEHNR and CDR2 FQNEAQ (reference sequence). Trimming removed 5 bases from V and 4 bases from J; junction bases left unmatched: 3. The CDR3 DNA follows: TGTGCCAGCAGCCCGGGACTAGCGGGAGCCACCGGGGAGCTGTTTTTT. Translated, it gives CASSPGLAGATGELFF.

This chain joins TRBV19 and TRBJ2-3; TRBD2 matches 14 bases. CDR1 LNHDA and CDR2 SQIVND come from the germline V gene (reference sequence). This CDR3 comprises 16 residues. V trimming: 5 bases; J trimming: 5 bases; junction bases outside the gene matches: 6. In DNA, the CDR3 is TGTGCCAGTAGTCCTCCTGGACTAGCGGGGGGAGATACGCAGTATTTT. Translation: CASSPPGLAGGDTQYF. Full variable domain (rest looked up from reference TRBV19 and TRBJ2-3): DGGITQSPKYLFRKEGQNVTLSCEQNLNHDAMYWYRQDPGQGLRLIYYSQIVNDFQKGDIAEGYSVSREKKESFPLTVTSAQKNPTAFYLCASSPPGLAGGDTQYFGPGTRLTVL.

V is TRBV30 and J is TRBJ2-7, with 7 positions matching TRBD1. The germline V gene encodes CDR1 GTSNPN and CDR2 SVGIG (reference sequence). The CDR3 totals 16 residues. V shed 3 bases and J 3 bases; nucleotides not matched to a gene: 14. CDR3 loop: CAWSSRQGFGVYEQYF. As DNA, the CDR3 is TGTGCCTGGAGCTCCCGACAGGGTTTCGGGGTCTACGAGCAGTACTTC.

V and J are TRBV6-6 and TRBJ1-4, with 7 bases fitting TRBD1. Trimming removed 5 bases from V and 7 bases from J; junction bases left unmatched: 7. The CDR3 covers 14 residues. Germline CDR1 reads MNHNY; CDR2 reads SVGAGI (reference sequence). The CDR3 loop reads CASSKAGGAEKLFF. CDR3 bases: TGTGCCAGCAGTAAAGCAGGGGGAGCTGAAAAACTGTTTTTT.

The V gene is TRBV29-1, the J gene TRBJ2-2; tentative D call: TRBD2 (5 bases). With 5 bases removed from V and 5 bases from J, the gap between germline ends came to 15 bases. The germline V gene encodes CDR1 SQVTM and CDR2 ANQGSEA. The CDR3 covers 14 residues. The CDR3 nucleotides are TGCAGCGTTCTTAACCGGACTGCTACCGGGGAGCTGTTTTTT. Protein: CSVLNRTATGELFF.

V and J are TRBV20-1 and TRBJ2-1; no reliable D call. Germline values: CDR1 DFQATT, CDR2 SNEGSKA (reference sequence). This CDR3 is built from 11 residues. V lost 6 bases, J lost 1 base, and 4 bases lay in between. Written as DNA, the CDR3 is TGCAGTGCCCGGTCCTACAATGAGCAGTTCTTC. It encodes CSARSYNEQFF.

V gene TRBV5-1 combines with J gene TRBJ1-2; the D gene is possibly TRBD1 (5 bases). Germline CDR1 SGHRS, CDR2 YFSETQ. The CDR3 runs to 12 residues. Trimming removed 5 bases from V and 2 bases from J, with 7 bases in between. CDR3 sequence reads: CASRGANYGYTF. CDR3 DNA: TGCGCCAGCAGAGGGGCGAACTATGGCTACACCTTC.

V usage is TRBV1 and J usage is TRBJ2-5; the D call in the table, TRBD2, was not verified against the DNA. TRBV1 is designated a pseudogene. CDR3 length equals 17 residues. The CDR3 DNA sequence: TGCACCAGCCCGTGGCCTAGCGGGGGTGACCTCCAAGAGACCCAGTACTTC. This encodes CTSPWPSGGDLQETQYF.

J is TRBJ1-4 and V is TRBV7-9; maybe TRBD1 (5 bases). CDR1 SEHNR and CDR2 FQNEAQ come from the germline V gene (reference sequence). The length of the CDR3 is 16 residues. The V end was cut by 4 bases, the J end by 3 bases, with 15 bases between. Written as DNA, the CDR3 is TGTGCCAGCAGCTGGGGAACAGGAGTATCTAATGAAAAACTGTTTTTT. This gives the protein CASSWGTGVSNEKLFF.

The gene calls are TRBV10-3 and TRBJ2-2; 9 nucleotides line up with TRBD2. The V gene's germline CDR1 is ENHRY and CDR2 SYGVKD. The CDR3 runs 16 residues. With 8 bases clipped from V and 2 bases from J, the junction kept 9 bases outside the gene matches. CDR3 DNA: TGTGCCATCGGGACTAGCCCAAGAGACAACACCGGGGAGCTGTTTTTT. Translated: CAIGTSPRDNTGELFF.

J is TRBJ1-3 and V is TRBV27; 9 bases fit TRBD1. The CDR3 has 20 amino acids. Germline CDR1 and CDR2: MNHEY and SMNVEV (reference sequence). Trimming took 6 bases from V and 0 from J; bases not matched to a gene: 18. CDR3 sequence reads: CASSPDPGTGPLSSGNTIYF. As DNA, the CDR3 is TGTGCCAGCAGCCCAGACCCCGGGACAGGGCCTTTAAGCTCTGGAAACACCATATATTTT.

The chain couples TRBV7-9 to TRBJ2-2; D is unresolved. V was cut by 1 base and J by 8 bases, with 8 bases left in between. The CDR3 runs to 13 residues. Germline CDR1 and CDR2: SEHNR and FQNEAQ (reference sequence). The CDR3 protein is CASSLDSNGELFF. CDR3 nucleotides: TGTGCCAGCAGCTTAGACTCCAATGGGGAGCTGTTTTTT.

This clone was observed a single time. This chain connects TRBV12-2 to TRBJ1-5. TRBV12-2 corresponds to a pseudogene. The CDR3 contains 11 residues. The CDR3 loop is CATGGDQPQHF. The DNA of the CDR3 is TGTGCAACGGGGGGTGATCAGCCCCAGCATTTT.

This chain joins TRBV20-1 and TRBJ2-3, with D uncertain. The ends were cut back, 5 bases at V and 4 bases at J, with 7 bases in the middle. CDR3 length: 11 amino acids. CDR1 is DFQATT and CDR2 is SNEGSKA in the germline V gene (reference sequence). As DNA, the CDR3 is TGCAGTGCTTTAAGGGCAGATACGCAGTATTTT. It translates to CSALRADTQYF.

The chain uses TRBV7-2 and TRBJ2-5; D call uncertain. V was clipped by 6 bases and J by 5 bases, with 7 bases between them. The CDR3 is made up of 11 amino acids. Germline CDR1 and CDR2: SGHTA and FQGNSA. The chain's CDR3 is CASSATETQYF. The CDR3, as DNA: TGTGCCAGCAGTGCTACGGAGACCCAGTACTTC.